This T cell receptor beta chain is from a study of blood T cell repertoires in COVID-19. Study information: In Cohort 3, a recovered donor had either two negative PCRs, clearance, or symptom resolution. Nucleic acid was either cDNA or gDNA, and it came from T cells, B-cell-depleted T cells, or PBMCs.

Participants spanned ages 18 to 89 years and resided in about two dozen US areas. Clinical history reported by participants formed the basis on which cohorts were assigned. The data were produced by immunoSEQ multiplex PCR, yet TCRdb's version contains in-frame clones alone and is incomplete. The table has more than 300,000 clones, around 87% seen once; the top ten hold around 1.9%. Germline CDR1 is LNHNV and CDR2 is YYDKDF (reference sequence). The CDR3 length is 20 residues. V was pared by 0 bases and J by 0 bases, with 9 bases of the junction left unmatched. V gene TRBV15 combines with J gene TRBJ2-7; 15 bases match TRBD2. The sequence was collected from a middle-aged man in a cohort exposed to, infected with or recovered from COVID-19 (not recorded which). Sample: PBMCs or T cells enriched from blood (not recorded which). For the CDR3, the DNA is TGTGCCACCAGCAGAGAGCTCGGGACTAGCGGGAGGCTGAGCTCCTACGAGCAGTACTTC. It yields the protein CATSRELGTSGRLSSYEQYF.